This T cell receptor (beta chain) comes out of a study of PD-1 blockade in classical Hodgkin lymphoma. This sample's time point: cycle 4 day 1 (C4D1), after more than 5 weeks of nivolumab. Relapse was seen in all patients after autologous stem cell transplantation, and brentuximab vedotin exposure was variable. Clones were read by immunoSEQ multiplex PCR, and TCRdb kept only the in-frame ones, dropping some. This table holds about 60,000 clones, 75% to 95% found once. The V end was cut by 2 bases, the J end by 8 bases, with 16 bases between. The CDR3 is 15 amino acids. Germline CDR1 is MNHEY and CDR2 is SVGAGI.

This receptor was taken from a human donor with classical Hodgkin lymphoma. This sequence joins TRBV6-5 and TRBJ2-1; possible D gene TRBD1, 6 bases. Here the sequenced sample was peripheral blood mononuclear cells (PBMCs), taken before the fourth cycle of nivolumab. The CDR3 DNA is TGTGCCAGCAGTTACGGCAGGGGTGGATTTTATGAGCAGTTCTTC. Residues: CASSYGRGGFYEQFF.